The rows below give T cell receptor beta chains drawn from one sample of a study of cytomegalovirus exposure and HLA in healthy donors. Assay: immunoSEQ multiplex PCR; the TCRdb copy retains only in-frame clones and omits some. The table has about 160,000 clones, about 95% seen once. The specimen was PBMCs. These receptors all come from a woman aged 18-29 years in good health and CMV-seronegative. Both conserved end residues are part of each CDR3. The D gene is left open where the match is weak. Not every row has a clone size; where given, it reads once, few, many or a size class.

clone size	V gene	J gene	D gene	CDR3 protein	CDR3 DNA
.	TRBV10-3	TRBJ2-1	TRBD1	CAISDLGQGAYEQFF	TGTGCCATCAGTGATTTGGGACAGGGGGCGTATGAGCAGTTCTTC
.	TRBV19	TRBJ1-3	TRBD1	CASTTFRDRGNTIYF	TGTGCCAGTACAACCTTTCGGGACAGGGGGAACACCATATATTTT
.	TRBV2	TRBJ2-1	.	CASSPRGFLDNEQFF	TGTGCCAGCAGTCCCCGGGGGTTTTTGGACAATGAGCAGTTCTTC
.	TRBV1	TRBJ2-1	.	CTSSQEFRASSRDKEFF	TGCACCAGCAGCCAAGAGTTTAGGGCTAGCTCCAGAGACAAAGAGTTCTTC
.	TRBV13	TRBJ2-7	.	CASSLHPSEEQYF	TGTGCCAGCAGCTTACACCCTTCTGAGGAGCAGTACTTC
.	TRBV19	TRBJ2-2	TRBD1	CASSVQGWDTGELFF	TGTGCCAGTAGTGTACAGGGGTGGGACACCGGGGAGCTGTTTTTT
.	TRBV19	TRBJ2-3	.	CASSIVLGPASTDTQYF	TGTGCCAGTAGTATAGTTCTGGGGCCGGCAAGCACAGATACGCAGTATTTT
.	TRBV4-2	TRBJ2-7	TRBD1	CASSQAGQGNWEQYF	TGTGCCAGCAGCCAGGCGGGACAGGGGAATTGGGAGCAGTACTTC
.	TRBV19	TRBJ2-3	TRBD2	CASSMLAGGDTQYF	TGTGCCAGTAGTATGCTAGCGGGAGGCGATACGCAGTATTTT
.	TRBV11-2	TRBJ2-5	TRBD2	CASSFGLAGRRTQYF	TGTGCCAGCAGCTTTGGACTAGCGGGTCGTCGGACCCAGTACTTC
once	TRBV18	TRBJ2-1	.	CASSQQGGYNEQFF	TGTGCCAGCTCACAACAAGGCGGATACAATGAGCAGTTCTTC
.	TRBV4-2	TRBJ1-4	TRBD1	CASSQTQGARVEKLFF	TGTGCCAGCAGCCAAACTCAGGGGGCGCGGGTAGAAAAACTGTTTTTT
once	TRBV7-2	TRBJ2-7	.	CASSLQTGISYEQYF	TGTGCCAGCAGCTTACAAACAGGAATCTCCTACGAGCAGTACTTC
.	TRBV7-8	TRBJ2-7	.	CASSIYGDEQYF	TGTGCCAGCAGCATCTACGGGGACGAGCAGTACTTC
.	TRBV12-5	TRBJ1-1	.	CASGSFQGNTEAFF	TGTGCTAGTGGTTCATTTCAGGGGAACACTGAAGCTTTCTTT
.	TRBV4-1	TRBJ2-7	TRBD2	CASSQVKASGLYEQYF	TGCGCCAGCAGCCAAGTCAAGGCTAGCGGGCTCTACGAGCAGTACTTC
.	TRBV4-1	TRBJ1-5	TRBD1	CASSQGQGPINQPQHF	TGCGCCAGCAGCCAGGGACAGGGGCCCATCAATCAGCCCCAGCATTTT
.	TRBV7-2	TRBJ1-2	.	CASSLGGANANYGYTF	TGTGCCAGCAGCTTAGGGGGCGCCAACGCTAACTATGGCTACACCTTC
.	TRBV5-1	TRBJ2-7	.	CASSTGQIYEQYF	TGCGCCAGCAGCACTGGACAGATCTACGAGCAGTACTTC
.	TRBV6-5	TRBJ2-7	TRBD1	CASSFRTGGLSYEQYF	TGTGCCAGCAGTTTTCGGACAGGGGGCCTTTCCTACGAGCAGTACTTC
.	TRBV27	TRBJ1-4	TRBD1	CASSLRTGTNEKLFF	TGTGCCAGCAGTTTAAGGACAGGAACTAATGAAAAACTGTTTTTT
.	TRBV15	TRBJ1-2	TRBD1	CATSSGAGQGVYGYTF	TGTGCCACCAGCAGCGGCGCGGGACAGGGGGTATACGGCTACACCTTC
.	TRBV5-6	TRBJ1-4	TRBD1	CASSRTGPREKLFF	TGTGCCAGCAGCCGGACAGGGCCTCGTGAAAAACTGTTTTTT
.	TRBV6-6	TRBJ1-2	TRBD1	CASNSPGVGTGHGYTF	TGTGCCAGCAATAGCCCCGGCGTCGGGACAGGGCATGGCTACACCTTC
.	TRBV11-2	TRBJ2-7	.	CASRFTDLQYF	TGTGCCAGCAGGTTCACGGACTTACAGTACTTC
few	TRBV7-8	TRBJ1-5	TRBD1	CASSPDRAIRNQPQHF	TGTGCCAGCAGCCCGGACAGGGCGATTCGCAATCAGCCCCAGCATTTT
.	TRBV5-1	TRBJ1-5	.	CASREGTSNQPQHF	TGCGCCAGCAGAGAGGGGACAAGCAATCAGCCCCAGCATTTT
.	TRBV13	TRBJ2-3	TRBD1	CASSGTDYYTQYF	TGTGCCAGCTCGGGGACAGACTACTATACGCAGTATTTT
.	TRBV4-3	TRBJ1-2	.	CASSPTGKTNYGYTF	TGCGCCAGCAGCCCGACAGGCAAGACTAACTATGGCTACACCTTC
.	TRBV6-1	TRBJ2-7	.	CASSEGGAPYEQYF	TGTGCCAGCAGTGAGGGGGGGGCTCCCTACGAGCAGTACTTC
.	TRBV6-7	TRBJ1-2	.	CASRPQGGGFNYGYTF	TGTGCCAGCAGGCCCCAGGGAGGGGGTTTTAACTATGGCTACACCTTC
.	TRBV18	TRBJ1-6	.	CASSPTGQNSPLHF	TGTGCCAGCTCACCGACCGGACAGAATTCACCCCTCCACTTT
.	TRBV5-1	TRBJ1-4	TRBD1	CASSRQGEEKLFF	TGCGCCAGCAGTAGGCAGGGGGAAGAAAAACTGTTTTTT
once	TRBV7-4	TRBJ1-1	TRBD1	CASSCGQGWPEAFF	TGTGCCAGCAGCTGCGGACAGGGGTGGCCTGAAGCTTTCTTT
.	TRBV4-3	TRBJ2-1	.	CASSQVLRGSSYNEQFF	TGCGCCAGCAGCCAAGTCTTGCGGGGAAGCTCCTACAATGAGCAGTTCTTC
.	TRBV7-3	TRBJ2-1	TRBD2	CASSLTVSSGNNEQFF	TGTGCCAGCAGCTTAACGGTGTCTAGCGGTAACAATGAGCAGTTCTTC
.	TRBV7-3	TRBJ2-1	TRBD2	CASSSRGEAGGQNNEQFF	TGTGCCAGCAGCAGCCGTGGGGAAGCGGGGGGGCAGAACAATGAGCAGTTCTTC